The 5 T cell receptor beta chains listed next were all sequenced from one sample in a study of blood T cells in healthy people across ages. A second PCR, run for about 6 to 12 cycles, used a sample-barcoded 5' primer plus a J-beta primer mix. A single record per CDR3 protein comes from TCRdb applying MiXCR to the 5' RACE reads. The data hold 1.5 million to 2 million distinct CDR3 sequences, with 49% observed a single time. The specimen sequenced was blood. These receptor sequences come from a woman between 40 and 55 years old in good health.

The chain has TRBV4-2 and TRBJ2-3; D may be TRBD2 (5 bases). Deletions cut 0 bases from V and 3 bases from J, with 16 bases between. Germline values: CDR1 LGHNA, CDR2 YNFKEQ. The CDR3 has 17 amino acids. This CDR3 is CASSQDGLTSRTDTQYF. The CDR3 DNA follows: TGTGCCAGCAGCCAAGATGGGTTAACTAGTCGAACAGATACGCAGTATTTT.

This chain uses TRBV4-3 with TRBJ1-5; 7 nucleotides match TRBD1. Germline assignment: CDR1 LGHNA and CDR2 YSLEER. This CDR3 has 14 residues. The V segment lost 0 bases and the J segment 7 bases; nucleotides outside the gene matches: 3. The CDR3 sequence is CASSQETGDQPQHF. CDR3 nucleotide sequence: TGCGCCAGCAGCCAAGAAACAGGGGACCAGCCCCAGCATTTT.

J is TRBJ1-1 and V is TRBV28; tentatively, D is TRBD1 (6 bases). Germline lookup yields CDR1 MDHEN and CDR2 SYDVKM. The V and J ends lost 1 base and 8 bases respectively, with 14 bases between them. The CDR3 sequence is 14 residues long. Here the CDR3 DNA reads TGTGCCAGCAGTTTATTTACAGGGAAGATAGAAGCTTTCTTT. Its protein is CASSLFTGKIEAFF.

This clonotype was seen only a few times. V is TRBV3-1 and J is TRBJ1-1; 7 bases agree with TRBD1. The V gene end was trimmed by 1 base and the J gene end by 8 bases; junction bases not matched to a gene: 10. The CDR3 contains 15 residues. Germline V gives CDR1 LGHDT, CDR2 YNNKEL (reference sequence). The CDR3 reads CASSQAGQDVGEAFF. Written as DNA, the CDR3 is TGTGCCAGCAGCCAAGCCGGACAGGACGTAGGGGAAGCTTTCTTT.

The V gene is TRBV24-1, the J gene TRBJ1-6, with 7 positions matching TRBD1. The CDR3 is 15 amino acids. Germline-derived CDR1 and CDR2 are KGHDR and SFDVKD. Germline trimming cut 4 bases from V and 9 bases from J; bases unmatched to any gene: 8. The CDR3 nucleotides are TGTGCCACCAGTGACTCAACAGGGGCTGGTTCACCCCTCCACTTT. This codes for CATSDSTGAGSPLHF.